This TCR beta chain was sequenced for a study of CXCR3-negative and CXCR3-positive naive CD8 T cells. All TRB cDNA libraries came from 5' RACE performed with UMI labels. TCRdb processed the 5' RACE reads again and assigns one entry to each CDR3 protein, with no DNA. This table lists tens of thousands of distinct CDR3 sequences. Sample: memory CD8+ T cells from blood. The receptor was derived from a human donor in good health. Some clones in this sample may be carry-over from other donors' samples.

This CDR3 is CASSLGPAQNEQFF. The J gene is TRBJ2-1, the V gene TRBV7-9. The CDR3 consists of 14 residues. CDR1 SEHNR and CDR2 FQNEAQ come from the germline V gene (reference sequence).